Shown below are 8 T cell receptor beta chains from a single sample sequenced in a study of blood T cell repertoires in COVID-19. The protocol was immunoSEQ multiplex PCR, while the TCRdb copy is restricted to in-frame clones and leaves out a portion. The sample consists of 45,000 or so clones, approximately 80% of them appearing once. Sequenced sample: peripheral blood. These receptors were obtained from a man aged 70-80 years with acute or convalescent COVID-19.

This sequence joins TRBV18 and TRBJ1-4; D is unclear. CDR1 and CDR2 (germline): KGHSH, LQKENI. CDR3 size: 14 residues. V lost 1 base and J 0 bases, leaving 3 bases between the germline ends. This CDR3 reads CASSPRATNEKLFF. The CDR3 DNA follows: TGTGCCAGCTCACCACGAGCAACTAATGAAAAACTGTTTTTT.

The J gene is TRBJ1-3, the V gene TRBV10-3; D is ambiguous. V was trimmed by 2 bases and J by 0 bases, leaving 8 bases between them. The CDR3 is 15 residues long. The germline V gene has CDR1 ENHRY and CDR2 SYGVKD. CDR3 protein: CAISEGGFSGNTIYF. The CDR3, as DNA: TGTGCCATCAGTGAGGGCGGCTTCTCTGGAAACACCATATATTTT.

V usage is TRBV6-2 or TRBV6-3 and J usage is TRBJ2-7; 8 nucleotides line up with TRBD1. Per germline, CDR1 MNHEY and CDR2 SVGEGT. The CDR3 consists of 15 residues. After removal of 4 bases from V and 7 bases from J, the junction contained 12 bases not matched to a gene. The CDR3 coding sequence is TGTGCCAGCAGTTCTAAGAGACAGGGGTCACGGGAGCAGTACTTC. This translates into CASSSKRQGSREQYF.

The genes are TRBV5-1 and TRBJ1-2, with 11 nucleotides matching TRBD1. V gave up 0 bases and J gave up 4 bases; unmatched junction bases: 5. Germline V gene data show CDR1 as SGHRS and CDR2 as YFSETQ. This CDR3 comprises 16 residues. The CDR3 DNA reads as TGCGCCAGCAGCTTGGATGCAGGGACAGGGGGCTATGGCTACACCTTC. This codes for CASSLDAGTGGYGYTF.

V gene TRBV20-1 combines with J gene TRBJ1-2, with 9 bases aligning to TRBD1. The CDR3 has 11 amino acids. The V gene end was trimmed by 8 bases and the J gene end by 11 bases; junction bases not matched to a gene: 9. From germline, CDR1 is DFQATT and CDR2 SNEGSKA (reference sequence). The chain's CDR3 is CSSRGQGGYTF. CDR3 coding DNA: TGCAGTTCAAGGGGACAGGGAGGTTACACCTTC.

The V and J genes are TRBV27 and TRBJ2-2; 14 bases are shared with TRBD2. V shed 3 bases and J 7 bases; nucleotides not matched to a gene: 19. The CDR3 consists of 21 residues. Germline V CDR1 and CDR2: MNHEY, SMNVEV (reference sequence). The DNA for the CDR3 is TGTGCCAGCAGTTTCGTTTATCAAGGCAGGGGGACTAGCGGGGGTCGCGGGGAGCTGTTTTTT. Protein: CASSFVYQGRGTSGGRGELFF.

The chain couples TRBV28 to TRBJ1-2, with D perhaps TRBD1 (5 bases). Trimming pared 4 bases from V and 8 bases from J, leaving 17 bases between. The CDR3 sequence is 14 residues long. Germline V gene data show CDR1 as MDHEN and CDR2 as SYDVKM. The CDR3 sequence: CASSSPGGSGGYTF. The DNA for the CDR3 is TGTGCCAGCAGTTCACCTGGGGGGAGCGGAGGCTACACCTTC.

The chain recombines TRBV30 with TRBJ1-6; 9 bases agree with TRBD1. The germline V gene has CDR1 GTSNPN and CDR2 SVGIG (reference sequence). This CDR3 is built from 15 residues. The V and J ends lost 5 bases and 5 bases, in that order; junction bases with no gene match: 7. CDR3 residues: CAWRVGDRDNSPLHF. CDR3 in DNA: TGTGCCTGGCGAGTAGGGGACAGGGATAATTCACCCCTCCACTTT.